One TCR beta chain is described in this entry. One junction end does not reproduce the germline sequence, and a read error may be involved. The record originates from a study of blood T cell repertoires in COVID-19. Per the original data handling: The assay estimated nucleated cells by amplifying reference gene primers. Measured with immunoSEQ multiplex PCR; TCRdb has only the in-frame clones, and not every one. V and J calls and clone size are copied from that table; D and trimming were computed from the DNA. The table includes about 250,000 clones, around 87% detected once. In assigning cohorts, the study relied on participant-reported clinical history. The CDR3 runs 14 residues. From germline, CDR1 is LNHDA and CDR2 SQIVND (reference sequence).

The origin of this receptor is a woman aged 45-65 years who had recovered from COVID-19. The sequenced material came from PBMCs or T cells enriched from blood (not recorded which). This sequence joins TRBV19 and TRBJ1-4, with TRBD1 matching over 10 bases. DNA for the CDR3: TGTACCAGTAACGACAGGGGGCTTAATGAAAAACTGTTTTTT. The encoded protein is CTSNDRGLNEKLFF.